This T cell receptor beta chain is from a study of T-cell memory formation after mild COVID-19. Whole-study results and caveats: A second wave expanding day 15 to 37 was CD4+-biased; contracting clones were balanced. There were some responding clones in pre-infection memory, which suggested that cross-reactive memory had joined. Mainly CM and EM harbored the contracting CD4+ clones; mainly EMRA harbored the CD8+ ones.

cDNA libraries for TCR alpha and TCR beta, carrying sample barcodes and UMIs, came from 5'RACE with constant-segment primers. Each CDR3 protein gets one entry after TCRdb re-called the 5' RACE reads with MiXCR. Seen here are about half a million distinct CDR3 sequences, 18% observed once, and the top ten hold about 12%. This clonotype was recorded a few times. The antigen remains unidentified. The CDR3 is 14 residues long. V lost 0 bases, J lost 3 bases, and 5 bases lay in between. Looked up from germline, CDR1 is MNHNY and CDR2 is SVGAGI (reference sequence). Sequenced material: PBMCs or a T cell subset sorted from them (not recorded which). This sequence joins TRBV6-6 and TRBJ1-4; no clear D. The TCR was taken from an adult woman who had mild COVID-19 (a few samples of this study predate the infection). Cell type and time point are not known. CDR3 DNA sequence: TGTGCCAGCAGTTACTCGGCGTCTAATGAAAAACTGTTTTTT. It is translated as CASSYSASNEKLFF.